This TCR beta chain was obtained from a study of regulatory T cells in long-lasting Graves disease. In this sample, this clonotype turned up many times. What it binds is not known. An end of the junction does not agree with germline; a read error may underlie this. This CDR3 region has 14 residues. Germline CDR1 and CDR2: GTSNPN and SVGIG (reference sequence). Overall study results and limits: Newly diagnosed Graves' patients had higher TCR diversity than persistent ones.

Building the TCR beta libraries relied on iRepertoire HTBI primers, and CDR3 regions underwent Arm-PCR. MiXCR, run by TCRdb on the multiplex PCR reads, gives a single entry per CDR3 protein. Among over 450,000 distinct CDR3 sequences listed, approximately 21% were seen once. The time point is: persistent/refractory GD, antithyroid drugs over 5 years with positive TRAb. Making the TCR library involved RNA that had been extracted from PBMCs. The sequencing here drew on peripheral blood mononuclear cells (PBMCs), taken when the disease was refractory, from a patient treated with antithyroid drugs. The sequence was obtained from a female donor with Graves disease. V usage is TRBV30 and J usage is TRBJ1-4; D is unresolved. The CDR3 DNA follows: TGTGCCTGGACCTCAACGACAACTAATGAAAAACTATTTTTT. Amino acids: CAWTSTTTNEKLFF.